The following is a T cell receptor (beta chain) sequence with its context. No ophthalmopathy progression within 18 months constituted stable Graves' hyperthyroidism. Approximately 10 ml of fresh peripheral blood supplied the PBMCs. TCR beta CDR3 regions were amplified from RNA. First-round RT-PCR targeting the TCR CDR3 was performed with the HTBI primer set. From the multiplex PCR reads, TCRdb called clonotypes with MiXCR, one entry per CDR3 protein. The repertoire holds around 97,000 distinct CDR3 sequences, with less than 55% as singletons. This record comes from a study of T cells in Graves' hyperthyroidism and ophthalmopathy. The V gene's germline CDR1 is SQVTM and CDR2 ANQGSEA. The CDR3 consists of 13 residues. V shed 1 base, J shed 6 bases, and the junction held 2 bases outside the gene matches.

The gene calls are TRBV29-1 and TRBJ2-3; 9 bases map to TRBD2. The TCR sequence derives from a man aged 40-49 years with Graves' hyperthyroidism. Sequencing input: blood. CDR3 DNA: TGCAGCGTTGAAGGGCGGGGGGGGGATACGCAGTATTTT. It encodes CSVEGRGGDTQYF.